The entry below gives a single TCR beta chain sequence along with its context. Assay: immunoSEQ multiplex PCR; the TCRdb copy retains only in-frame clones and omits some. Of about 56,000 clones listed, roughly 82% are singletons. The data belong to a study of memory CD4+ T cells and cytomegalovirus serostatus. Single viable CD3+CD4+CD8-CD45RO+ cells were sorted as the memory CD4+ T cells. Losses at the gene ends were 4 bases for V and 4 bases for J; bases not matched to a gene: 6. This CDR3 has 16 amino acids. Per germline, CDR1 SGHTS and CDR2 YDEGEE. The specimen was memory CD4+ T cells from blood. The chain uses TRBV5-8 and TRBJ2-2; 11 bases are shared with TRBD1. The origin of this receptor is an adult in good health and CMV-seronegative. CDR3 in amino acids: CASSGRGTGGTGELFF. As DNA, the CDR3 is TGTGCCAGCAGCGGGCGAGGGACAGGGGGCACCGGGGAGCTGTTTTTT.